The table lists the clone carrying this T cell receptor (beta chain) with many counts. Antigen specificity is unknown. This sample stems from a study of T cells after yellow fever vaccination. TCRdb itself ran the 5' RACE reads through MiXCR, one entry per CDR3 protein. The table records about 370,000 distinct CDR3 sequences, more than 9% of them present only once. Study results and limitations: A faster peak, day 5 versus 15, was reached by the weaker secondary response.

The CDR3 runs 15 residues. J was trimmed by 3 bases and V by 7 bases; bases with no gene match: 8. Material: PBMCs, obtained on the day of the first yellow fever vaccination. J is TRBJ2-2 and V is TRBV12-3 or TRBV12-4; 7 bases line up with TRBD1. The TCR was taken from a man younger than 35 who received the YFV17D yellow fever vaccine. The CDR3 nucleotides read TGTGCCAGCAATATCGGGACAGCGTACACCGGGGAGCTGTTTTTT. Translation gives CASNIGTAYTGELFF.